The 27 T cell receptor beta chains given below trace back to one sample, sequenced in a study of T cell repertoires in cytomegalovirus infection (dated by TCRdb to about 2019). The instrument was an Illumina HiSeq 1500. The public sequencing data were trimmed at Q25 with fastp and processed into clonotypes with MiXCR by TCRdb, which kept only in-frame beta chains. Each CDR3 protein gets just one entry, which takes the most common genes and DNA from the rows behind it. Here the sample has a few hundred thousand distinct CDR3 sequences; about a sixth occur a single time. Together, the top ten hold roughly 45% of the sample. Sequenced material: CD8+ T cells from PBMCs. These receptors all come from a human donor in good health (CMV status not recorded). Some clones in this sample may be carry-over from other donors' samples.

The chain is built from TRBV6-2 or TRBV6-3 and TRBJ2-1, with D hard to call. This CDR3 is built from 12 residues. Trimming removed 2 bases at V and 5 bases at J, with 4 bases between. Per germline, CDR1 MNHEY and CDR2 SVGEGT. In DNA, the CDR3 is TGTGCCAGCAGTTACGGTGACAATGAGCAGTTCTTC. Protein: CASSYGDNEQFF.

This clonotype was counted between two and nine times. The chain is built from TRBV11-2 and TRBJ1-2; 9 bases fit TRBD1. V gave up 6 bases and J gave up 8 bases; unmatched junction bases: 7. CDR1 SGHAT and CDR2 FQNNGV come from the germline V gene. The CDR3 length is 13 residues. The DNA of the CDR3 is TGTGCCAGCAGGCCTACAGGGGGCCGGGGCTACACCTTC. It is translated as CASRPTGGRGYTF. Filled out from reference TRBV11-2 and TRBJ1-2, the complete variable domain reads EAGVAQSPRYKIIEKRQSVAFWCNPISGHATLYWYQQILGQGPKLLIQFQNNGVVDDSQLPKDRFSAERLKGVDSTLKIQPAKLEDSAVYLCASRPTGGRGYTFGSGTRLTVV.

In this sample, this clonotype turned up a few times. CDR3 coding DNA: TGTGCCAGCAGTTCTTTTACAGGGCCGTTCAATGAGCAGTTCTTC. Protein: CASSSFTGPFNEQFF. The chain joins TRBV6-2 or TRBV6-3 to TRBJ2-1; weak D call: TRBD1 (6 bases). The length of the CDR3 is 15 residues. CDR1 is MNHEY, CDR2 SVGEGT, per germline. The V and J ends lost 4 bases and 6 bases respectively, with 16 bases between them.

The genes are TRBV12-3 or TRBV12-4 and TRBJ2-1, with unresolved D. The V end was cut by 7 bases, the J end by 1 base, with 11 bases between. There are 14 residues in the CDR3. The CDR3 reads CASTSELSYNEQFF. The CDR3 DNA reads TGTGCCAGCACCTCAGAATTGTCCTACAATGAGCAGTTCTTC.

Note on this clonotype: This could be a read error, since a much larger clone is one nucleotide away. The CDR3 DNA sequence: TGTACCATCTCTGGACGTCGTGGTGAAGCTTTCTTT. Protein product: CTISGRRGEAFF. This chain connects TRBV11-1 to TRBJ1-1; no clear D gene. This CDR3 contains 12 residues. CDR1 and CDR2 from the germline V gene are SGHAT and FQDESV (reference sequence).

This clonotype was picked up many times. The chain carries TRBV5-5 and TRBJ2-7, with TRBD1 matching over 11 bases. CDR1 and CDR2 from the germline V gene are SGHKS and YYEKEE (reference sequence). The CDR3 totals 15 residues. V gave up 0 bases and J gave up 5 bases; unmatched junction bases: 4. The CDR3 sequence: CASSLEDRGLHEQYF. In nucleotides, the CDR3 is TGTGCCAGCAGCTTGGAGGACAGGGGGCTCCACGAGCAGTACTTC.

The chain joins TRBV5-1 to TRBJ2-1; 11 nucleotides agree with TRBD2. CDR1 SGHRS and CDR2 YFSETQ come from the germline V gene. The CDR3 runs to 18 residues. V gave up 4 bases and J gave up 0 bases; unmatched junction bases: 9. The DNA of the CDR3 is TGCGCCAGCAGCGGCGGGACTAGCGGCTTCAGCTCCTACAATGAGCAGTTCTTC. This sequence encodes CASSGGTSGFSSYNEQFF.

This clonotype was observed a handful of times. The chain recombines TRBV29-1 with TRBJ1-2; D unresolved. The CDR3 consists of 14 residues. The V gene's germline CDR1 is SQVTM and CDR2 ANQGSEA. Trimming took 2 bases from V and 4 from J, leaving 14 bases between them. The CDR3 loop is CSVERAANSYGYTF. For the CDR3, the DNA is TGCAGCGTTGAACGCGCCGCAAACTCCTATGGCTACACCTTC.

This clonotype has more than one count but fewer than ten. The CDR3 spells CASSIPGNTEAFF. In DNA form, the CDR3 reads TGTGCCAGTAGTATCCCCGGGAACACTGAAGCTTTCTTT. The genes are TRBV19 and TRBJ1-1, with D unclear. Germline CDR1 is LNHDA and CDR2 is SQIVND (reference sequence). The CDR3 runs 13 residues. V shed 3 bases and J shed 1 base, with 6 bases lying between them.

The rearrangement joins TRBV6-2 or TRBV6-3 to TRBJ2-3; no firm D call. V lost 2 bases to trimming and J lost 3 bases, with 6 bases between them. In germline, CDR1 is MNHEY, CDR2 SVGEGT. The CDR3 is 13 residues long. The CDR3: CASSYARTDTQYF. CDR3 nucleotides: TGTGCCAGCAGTTACGCCCGGACAGATACGCAGTATTTT.

Points on this clonotype: Just one base apart from a much larger clone, this may be a read error. This sequence joins TRBV7-9 and TRBJ2-7; D gene uncertain. The ends were cut back, 3 bases at V and 1 base at J, with 4 bases in the middle. Germline-derived CDR1 and CDR2 are SEHNR and FQNEAQ (reference sequence). The CDR3 totals 12 residues. The CDR3 DNA follows: TGTGCCAGCAGCTTTTGGTCCTACGAGCAGTACTTC. It is translated as CASSFWSYEQYF.

This clonotype was counted a few times. The chain links TRBV29-1 to TRBJ2-5; D is possibly TRBD1 (6 bases). This CDR3 region has 17 residues. Germline V gene lookup returns CDR1 SQVTM and CDR2 ANQGSEA. Deletions cut 2 bases from V and 1 base from J, with 20 bases between. The CDR3 protein is CSVETQGRIGAQETQYF. The DNA of the CDR3 is TGCAGCGTTGAAACCCAGGGGCGAATCGGGGCCCAAGAGACCCAGTACTTC. Full variable domain (outside the CDR3, taken from reference TRBV29-1 and TRBJ2-5): SAVISQKPSRDICQRGTSLTIQCQVDSQVTMMFWYRQQPGQSLTLIATANQGSEATYESGFVIDKFPISRPNLTFSTLTVSNMSPEDSSIYLCSVETQGRIGAQETQYFGPGTRLLVL.

This chain links TRBV29-1 with TRBJ2-1; 7 bases are a match to TRBD2. The germline gives CDR1 SQVTM, CDR2 ANQGSEA. With 1 base clipped from V and 8 bases from J, the junction kept 8 bases outside the gene matches. The CDR3 covers 14 residues. The CDR3 sequence: CSVEGRGIVDEQFF. The CDR3 nucleotides read TGCAGCGTTGAAGGGCGGGGGATAGTAGATGAGCAGTTCTTC.

This rearrangement joins TRBV20-1 to TRBJ2-5, with a possible D match to TRBD1 (6 bases). Germline CDR1 is DFQATT and CDR2 is SNEGSKA (reference sequence). This CDR3 is 13 amino acids long. The V end lost 4 bases, the J end lost 4 bases, and 13 bases lay between the germline ends. CDR3 amino acids: CSAKTGTGETQYF. The CDR3 DNA sequence: TGCAGTGCTAAAACAGGGACCGGAGAGACCCAGTACTTC.

This clonotype has only a few counts. The gene calls are TRBV29-1 and TRBJ1-1; maybe TRBD1 (6 bases). CDR1 and CDR2 (germline): SQVTM, ANQGSEA. Trimming took 0 bases from V and 0 from J, leaving 20 bases between them. The CDR3 length is 18 residues. The CDR3 coding sequence is TGCAGCGTTGAAGATGCCGACGGACAGCGTAGTGTGAACACTGAAGCTTTCTTT. This translates into CSVEDADGQRSVNTEAFF.

This clonotype was counted ten times or more. The chain employs TRBV2 and TRBJ2-3; a weak D match, TRBD1 (6 bases). This CDR3 is built from 14 residues. Trimming took 4 bases from V and 1 from J, leaving 9 bases between them. The germline CDR1 and CDR2 sequences are SNHLY and FYNNEI. Here the CDR3 DNA reads TGTGCCAGCAGTGTGGCAGGGGGCACAGATACGCAGTATTTT. Translation gives CASSVAGGTDTQYF.

This clonotype was counted many times. The rearrangement uses TRBV19 and TRBJ2-7; 8 nucleotides line up with TRBD1. The V gene's germline CDR1 is LNHDA and CDR2 SQIVND (reference sequence). The V segment lost 9 bases and the J segment 2 bases; nucleotides outside the gene matches: 9. This CDR3 contains 14 residues. The CDR3 spells CASSPGQGPYEQYF. In nucleotides, the CDR3 is TGTGCCAGCAGCCCCGGACAGGGTCCCTACGAGCAGTACTTC.

This clonotype was counted between two and nine times. The gene calls are TRBV6-2 or TRBV6-3 and TRBJ2-5; TRBD2 aligns across 9 bases. The germline CDR1 and CDR2 sequences are MNHEY and SVGEGT. Losses at the gene ends were 6 bases for V and 3 bases for J; bases not matched to a gene: 8. This CDR3 spans 15 amino acids. CDR3 region: CASRLLAGPEETQYF. CDR3 nucleotides: TGTGCCAGCAGACTCCTAGCGGGACCCGAAGAGACCCAGTACTTC.

Only a few counts were recorded for this clonotype. The V and J genes are TRBV5-6 and TRBJ2-2; TRBD1 matches 8 bases. V lost 4 bases and J lost 3; bases outside the gene matches: 5. The CDR3 consists of 15 residues. Per germline, CDR1 SGHDT and CDR2 YYEEEE. The CDR3 nucleotides are TGTGCCAGCAGCCAAACGGGACAGGACACCGGGGAGCTGTTTTTT. It yields the protein CASSQTGQDTGELFF. Full variable domain (rest looked up from reference TRBV5-6 and TRBJ2-2): DAGVTQSPTHLIKTRGQQVTLRCSPKSGHDTVSWYQQALGQGPQFIFQYYEEEERQRGNFPDRFSGHQFPNYSSELNVNALLLGDSALYLCASSQTGQDTGELFFGEGSRLTVL.

The chain links TRBV28 to TRBJ2-3; TRBD2 matches at 8 bases. After removal of 3 bases from V and 2 bases from J, the junction contained 13 bases not matched to a gene. Germline lookup yields CDR1 MDHEN and CDR2 SYDVKM. The CDR3 covers 18 residues. For the CDR3, the DNA is TGTGCCAGCAGTTTTCCCGGCCCGCCGGGGGGGCCCACAGATACGCAGTATTTT. It codes for CASSFPGPPGGPTDTQYF.

This clonotype was picked up a small number of times. At one end the junction does not follow the germline gene, possibly because of a read error. The chain couples TRBV6-2 or TRBV6-3 to TRBJ1-1; D is possibly TRBD1 (6 bases). The CDR3 sequence is 14 residues long. CDR1 is MNHEY and CDR2 is SVGEGT in the germline V gene. The CDR3, as DNA: TGTGCCGGCAGGGCGAACAGGGAGAACACTGAAGCTTTCTTT. Translation gives CAGRANRENTEAFF.

The chain employs TRBV4-1 and TRBJ1-1; TRBD1 is a possible D gene (6 bases). This CDR3 is 13 amino acids long. V lost 4 bases, J lost 6 bases, and 12 bases lay in between. Germline lookup yields CDR1 MGHRA and CDR2 YSYEKL. CDR3 region: CASSLAGEAEAFF. The CDR3 bases are TGCGCCAGCAGCCTCGCAGGGGAAGCTGAAGCTTTCTTT.

This clonotype was seen many times. The J gene is TRBJ1-2, the V gene TRBV7-2, with 8 bases aligning to TRBD1. This CDR3 region has 16 residues. The germline V gene encodes CDR1 SGHTA and CDR2 FQGNSA. Trimming took 2 bases from V and 4 from J; bases not matched to a gene: 9. CDR3 bases: TGTGCCAGCAGCTTAAATGATCGGGACAGGCTCTATGGCTACACCTTC. Its protein is CASSLNDRDRLYGYTF.

This chain uses TRBV5-5 with TRBJ2-3; TRBD1 matches 10 bases. The CDR3 has 14 residues. The junction had 5 bases not matched to a gene; V was cut back by 4 bases and J by 6 bases. Germline values: CDR1 SGHKS, CDR2 YYEKEE (reference sequence). CDR3 protein: CASSVGQGDDTQYF. The CDR3 nucleotides are TGTGCCAGCAGCGTAGGACAGGGGGACGATACGCAGTATTTT.

The chain joins TRBV2 to TRBJ2-7; D might be TRBD1 (6 bases). In germline, CDR1 is SNHLY, CDR2 FYNNEI. Trimming removed 9 bases from V and 3 bases from J, with 12 bases in between. This CDR3 spans 12 amino acids. The CDR3 sequence: CASNRESYEQYF. As DNA, the CDR3 is TGTGCCAGTAACAGGGAAAGCTACGAGCAGTACTTC.

This clonotype was detected only once. The germline gene is not matched at one end of the junction; a read error may be the cause. This chain connects TRBV7-8 to TRBJ2-2; D is uncertain. The CDR3 runs to 16 residues. Germline CDR1 and CDR2: SGHVS and FQNEAQ. CDR3 in DNA: TGTGCCAGCAGCTTAATGGTGGCAACGAACACCGTGGAGCTGTTTTTT. Its protein product is CASSLMVATNTVELFF.

This clonotype is classed as large. J is TRBJ1-1 and V is TRBV12-3 or TRBV12-4; D is undetermined. CDR3 size: 14 residues. The V end lost 5 bases, the J end lost 4 bases, and 14 bases lay between the germline ends. DNA for the CDR3: TGTGCCAGCAGTGTATTATCGGTACTCACTGAAGCTTTCTTT. Translated: CASSVLSVLTEAFF.